These T cell receptor beta chains were read from a single sample in a study of T cell responses to AZD1222 COVID-19 vaccine. TCRdb keeps only in-frame clones here, not all; method: immunoSEQ multiplex PCR. Of almost 95,000 clones listed, 85% are singletons. The sequencing here drew on peripheral blood, taken 28 days after the second AZD1222 dose. These receptor sequences come from an adult who received the AZD1222 COVID-19 vaccine. The CDR3 runs from the conserved cysteine through the conserved F or W. D genes are given only for firm matches. Expanded clones are given a class, and other clones once, few, many or no size at all.

clone size: .; J gene: TRBJ1-5; D gene: TRBD1; V gene: TRBV10-2; CDR3 DNA: TGCGCCAGCAGTGACGTATATCGAAGGACAGGGGGCGCGACCCAGCATTTT; CDR3 protein: CASSDVYRRTGGATQHF
clone size: .; J gene: TRBJ2-5; D gene: .; V gene: TRBV10-2; CDR3 DNA: TGCGCCAGCAGACCCGCCCAAGAGACCCAGTACTTC; CDR3 protein: CASRPAQETQYF
clone size: .; J gene: TRBJ1-5; D gene: .; V gene: TRBV19; CDR3 DNA: TGTGCCAGTAGTATAGTAAAACGGTTCAATCAGCCCCAGCATTTT; CDR3 protein: CASSIVKRFNQPQHF
clone size: few; J gene: TRBJ2-1; D gene: TRBD2; V gene: TRBV5-1; CDR3 DNA: TGCGCCAGCAGCTTGGTACTAGCGGGGGGAGATGAGCAGTTCTTC; CDR3 protein: CASSLVLAGGDEQFF
clone size: .; J gene: TRBJ2-1; D gene: .; V gene: TRBV6-5; CDR3 DNA: TGTGCCAGCAGTCCCTTGGGATACAATGAGCAGTTCTTC; CDR3 protein: CASSPLGYNEQFF
clone size: .; J gene: TRBJ2-3; D gene: .; V gene: TRBV2; CDR3 DNA: TGTGCCAGCAGCCAGGACAGCACAGATACGCAGTATTTT; CDR3 protein: CASSQDSTDTQYF
clone size: few; J gene: TRBJ1-1; D gene: .; V gene: TRBV30; CDR3 DNA: TGTGCCTGGAGTGGGAGGCTGAACACTGAAGCTTTCTTT; CDR3 protein: CAWSGRLNTEAFF
clone size: .; J gene: TRBJ1-2; D gene: .; V gene: TRBV6-2/TRBV6-3; CDR3 DNA: TGTGCCAGCAGTTACTCGGGCCTCTATGGCTACACCTTC; CDR3 protein: CASSYSGLYGYTF
clone size: .; J gene: TRBJ2-1; D gene: .; V gene: TRBV29-1; CDR3 DNA: TGCAGCGTTGATAGGCTAACCAATGAGCAGTTCTTC; CDR3 protein: CSVDRLTNEQFF
clone size: .; J gene: TRBJ1-6; D gene: .; V gene: TRBV18; CDR3 DNA: TGTGCCAGCTCACCATCCGGGACTATTAATTCACCCCTCCACTTT; CDR3 protein: CASSPSGTINSPLHF
clone size: .; J gene: TRBJ2-7; D gene: .; V gene: TRBV6-2/TRBV6-3; CDR3 DNA: TGTGCCAGCAGTTACTACAGCTCCTACGAGCAGTACTTC; CDR3 protein: CASSYYSSYEQYF
clone size: .; J gene: TRBJ2-7; D gene: TRBD1; V gene: TRBV7-9; CDR3 DNA: TGTGCCAGCAGCTTAGCGGGAGGGACAGGGGGACGCGAGCAGTACTTC; CDR3 protein: CASSLAGGTGGREQYF
clone size: .; J gene: TRBJ2-2; D gene: TRBD2; V gene: TRBV19; CDR3 DNA: TGTGCCAGTAGTACCCGAGGAAGGGGAGGGTACACCGGGGAGCTGTTTTTT; CDR3 protein: CASSTRGRGGYTGELFF
clone size: .; J gene: TRBJ1-1; D gene: .; V gene: TRBV5-1; CDR3 DNA: TGCGCCAGCAGCCCCGAATCCCTGAACACTGAAGCTTTCTTT; CDR3 protein: CASSPESLNTEAFF
clone size: once; J gene: TRBJ1-4; D gene: .; V gene: TRBV19; CDR3 DNA: TGTGCCAGTAAATCAGGGGCGCGGGCAACTAATGAAAAACTGTTTTTT; CDR3 protein: CASKSGARATNEKLFF
clone size: .; J gene: TRBJ1-2; D gene: .; V gene: TRBV30; CDR3 DNA: TGTGCCTGCCAACCCGGGCTCTATGGCTACACCTTC; CDR3 protein: CACQPGLYGYTF
clone size: .; J gene: TRBJ2-2; D gene: .; V gene: TRBV4-1; CDR3 DNA: TGCGCCAGCAGCCAGGGACAACTGTACACCGGGGAGCTGTTTTTT; CDR3 protein: CASSQGQLYTGELFF
clone size: .; J gene: TRBJ2-5; D gene: .; V gene: TRBV2; CDR3 DNA: TGTGCCAGCAGATTTGACGTGGGGGAAGAGACCCAGTACTTC; CDR3 protein: CASRFDVGEETQYF
clone size: .; J gene: TRBJ2-1; D gene: TRBD2; V gene: TRBV10-3; CDR3 DNA: TGTGCCATAACGAGACTAGCGGGGGCTTACAATGAGCAGTTCTTC; CDR3 protein: CAITRLAGAYNEQFF
clone size: .; J gene: TRBJ2-7; D gene: .; V gene: TRBV18; CDR3 DNA: TGTGCCAGCTCACCGGACAGATACGAGCAGTACTTC; CDR3 protein: CASSPDRYEQYF
clone size: once; J gene: TRBJ2-7; D gene: .; V gene: TRBV12-3/TRBV12-4; CDR3 DNA: TGTGCCAGCAGTCTAAACCCCATGTCCGAGCAGTACTTC; CDR3 protein: CASSLNPMSEQYF
clone size: .; J gene: TRBJ2-2; D gene: .; V gene: TRBV2; CDR3 DNA: TGTGCCAGCAGGTGGGGGCGCCCCGGGGAGCTGTTTTTT; CDR3 protein: CASRWGRPGELFF
clone size: .; J gene: TRBJ2-3; D gene: TRBD1; V gene: TRBV28; CDR3 DNA: TGTGCCAGCAGTAACGGACAGGGCGGGACGCAGTATTTT; CDR3 protein: CASSNGQGGTQYF
clone size: few; J gene: TRBJ1-4; D gene: .; V gene: TRBV10-1; CDR3 DNA: TGCGCCAGCAGTGGTGGCAGCGCAACTAATGAAAAACTGTTTTTT; CDR3 protein: CASSGGSATNEKLFF
clone size: once; J gene: TRBJ1-1; D gene: TRBD1; V gene: TRBV6-5; CDR3 DNA: TGTGCCAGCTTACGACAGGGGGCCGCTGAAGCTTTCTTT; CDR3 protein: CASLRQGAAEAFF
clone size: .; J gene: TRBJ1-2; D gene: .; V gene: TRBV9; CDR3 DNA: TGTGCCAGCAGCGTAGAACAGTTCAGGGGCTACACCTTC; CDR3 protein: CASSVEQFRGYTF
clone size: .; J gene: TRBJ2-5; D gene: TRBD2; V gene: TRBV7-6; CDR3 DNA: TGTGCCAGCAGCTTAGGCCCGACTAGCGGGAGTTGGGAGACCCAGTACTTC; CDR3 protein: CASSLGPTSGSWETQYF
clone size: once; J gene: TRBJ1-5; D gene: .; V gene: TRBV30; CDR3 DNA: TGTGCCTGGAGTGTAGAGACGGCAAATCAGCCCCAGCATTTT; CDR3 protein: CAWSVETANQPQHF
clone size: .; J gene: TRBJ2-5; D gene: .; V gene: TRBV11-1; CDR3 DNA: TGTGCCAGCAGCTTGGGGGGACTGGGTGCCCTAGGGACCCAGTACTTC; CDR3 protein: CASSLGGLGALGTQYF
clone size: .; J gene: TRBJ1-2; D gene: .; V gene: TRBV6-5; CDR3 DNA: TGTGCCAGCAGTTACTCACAGGGTAACTATGGCTACACCTTC; CDR3 protein: CASSYSQGNYGYTF
clone size: once; J gene: TRBJ1-3; D gene: .; V gene: TRBV6-5; CDR3 DNA: TGTGCCAGCTCCCGCGACTCTGGAAACACCATATATTTT; CDR3 protein: CASSRDSGNTIYF
clone size: .; J gene: TRBJ2-3; D gene: .; V gene: TRBV11-2; CDR3 DNA: TGTGCCAGCAGCCCCCAGGGGACAAGCTTCACAGATACGCAGTATTTT; CDR3 protein: CASSPQGTSFTDTQYF
clone size: .; J gene: TRBJ1-3; D gene: .; V gene: TRBV15; CDR3 DNA: TGTGCCACCAGCAGAGAGGGCAGAACTGGAAACACCATATATTTT; CDR3 protein: CATSREGRTGNTIYF
clone size: .; J gene: TRBJ2-7; D gene: .; V gene: TRBV5-1; CDR3 DNA: TGCGCCAGCAGCCAGGGACATCCGTCCTACGAGCAGTACTTC; CDR3 protein: CASSQGHPSYEQYF
clone size: .; J gene: TRBJ1-5; D gene: TRBD1; V gene: TRBV6-2/TRBV6-3; CDR3 DNA: TGTGCCAGCAGTTTCCCTGGACAGGGTCGGAGGAGCAATCAGCCCCAGCATTTT; CDR3 protein: CASSFPGQGRRSNQPQHF
clone size: .; J gene: TRBJ1-2; D gene: .; V gene: TRBV10-3; CDR3 DNA: TGTGCCATCAGATCACAGGGAACTGAATTCTATGGCTACACCTTC; CDR3 protein: CAIRSQGTEFYGYTF
clone size: .; J gene: TRBJ2-5; D gene: TRBD2; V gene: TRBV24-1; CDR3 DNA: TGTGCCACCAGTGACCCCGGGACTAGCGGGAACTCGGAGACCCAGTACTTC; CDR3 protein: CATSDPGTSGNSETQYF
clone size: .; J gene: TRBJ2-5; D gene: TRBD2; V gene: TRBV4-1; CDR3 DNA: TGCGCCAGCAGGAAAAGGACTAGCGGGGACCAAGAGACCCAGTACTTC; CDR3 protein: CASRKRTSGDQETQYF
clone size: .; J gene: TRBJ2-3; D gene: .; V gene: TRBV9; CDR3 DNA: TGTGCCAGCAGCGCGCGGGTCTCCACAGATACGCAGTATTTT; CDR3 protein: CASSARVSTDTQYF
clone size: .; J gene: TRBJ2-7; D gene: .; V gene: TRBV6-2/TRBV6-3; CDR3 DNA: TGTGCCAGCAGTTACTCGCACAGTCGGATGTCCTACGAGCAGTACTTC; CDR3 protein: CASSYSHSRMSYEQYF
clone size: .; J gene: TRBJ1-1; D gene: TRBD1; V gene: TRBV27; CDR3 DNA: TGTGCCAGCAGACTTCTTACAGGGGAAGGATCGCAAGCTTTCTTT; CDR3 protein: CASRLLTGEGSQAFF